This entry describes one T cell receptor beta chain. Antigen specificity is unknown. The sample is drawn from a study of long-term antiretroviral therapy in people with HIV. Study-level points and caveats: ART adherence, viral resistance and therapy changes went undocumented.

There were about 0.95-11 million cryopreserved PBMC in the samples before DNA extraction. They ran version v3.0 of the immunoSEQ assay at survey level. Data came from immunoSEQ multiplex PCR; TCRdb stores just in-frame clones and leaves some out. The data show some 20,000 clones, 75% to 90% seen once. V lost 4 bases and J lost 6, with 16 bases in between. CDR1 is SGHDN, CDR2 FVKESK, per germline. The CDR3 loop spans 14 amino acids. The rearrangement uses TRBV14 and TRBJ2-7; tentative D call: TRBD1 (5 bases). The material sequenced was unsorted PBMCs, taken 4.2 years after starting antiretroviral therapy. This receptor was identified in a man aged 50-59 years with HIV. The CDR3 sequence is CASSLSPGHGEQYF. The CDR3 DNA follows: TGTGCCAGCAGCCTATCTCCCGGACATGGCGAGCAGTACTTC.